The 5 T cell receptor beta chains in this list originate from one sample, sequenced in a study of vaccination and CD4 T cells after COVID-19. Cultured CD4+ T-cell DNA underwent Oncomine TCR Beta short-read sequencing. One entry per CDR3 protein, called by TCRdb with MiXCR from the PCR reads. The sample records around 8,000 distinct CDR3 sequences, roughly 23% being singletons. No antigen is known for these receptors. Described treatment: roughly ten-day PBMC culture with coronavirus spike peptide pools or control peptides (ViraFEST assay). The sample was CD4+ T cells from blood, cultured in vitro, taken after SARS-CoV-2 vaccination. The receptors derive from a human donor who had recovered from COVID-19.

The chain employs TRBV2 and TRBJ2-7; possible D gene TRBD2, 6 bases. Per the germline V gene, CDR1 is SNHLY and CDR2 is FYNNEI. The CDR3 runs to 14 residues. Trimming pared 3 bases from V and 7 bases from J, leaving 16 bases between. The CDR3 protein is CASSDQAGIREQYF. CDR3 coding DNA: TGTGCCAGCAGTGATCAGGCGGGGATCCGGGAGCAGTACTTC.

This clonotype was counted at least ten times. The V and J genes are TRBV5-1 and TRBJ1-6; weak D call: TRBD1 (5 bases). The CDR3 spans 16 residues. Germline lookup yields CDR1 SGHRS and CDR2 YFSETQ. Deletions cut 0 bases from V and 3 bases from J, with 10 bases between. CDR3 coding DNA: TGCGCCAGCAGCTTGGGGGGGACGAGCTATAATTCACCCCTCCACTTT. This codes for CASSLGGTSYNSPLHF.

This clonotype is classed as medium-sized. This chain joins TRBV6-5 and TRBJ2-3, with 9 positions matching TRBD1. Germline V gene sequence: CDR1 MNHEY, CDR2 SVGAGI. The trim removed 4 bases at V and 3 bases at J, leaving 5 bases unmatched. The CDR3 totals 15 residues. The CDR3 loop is CASSFGTGLTDTQYF. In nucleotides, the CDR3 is TGTGCCAGCAGTTTCGGGACAGGGTTGACAGATACGCAGTATTTT.

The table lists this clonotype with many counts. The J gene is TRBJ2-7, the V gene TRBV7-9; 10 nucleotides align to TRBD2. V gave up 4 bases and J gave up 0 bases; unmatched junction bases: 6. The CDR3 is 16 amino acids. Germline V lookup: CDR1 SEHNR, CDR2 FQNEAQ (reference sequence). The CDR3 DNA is TGTGCCAGCAGCTCCCCACTAGCGGGACACTCCTACGAGCAGTACTTC. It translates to CASSSPLAGHSYEQYF.

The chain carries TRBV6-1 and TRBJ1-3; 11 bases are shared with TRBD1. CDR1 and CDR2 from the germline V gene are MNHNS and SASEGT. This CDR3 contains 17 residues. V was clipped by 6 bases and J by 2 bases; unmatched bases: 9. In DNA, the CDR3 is TGTGCCAGCAGGCGTATAGGACAGGGGGCGCCTGGAAACACCATATATTTT. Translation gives CASRRIGQGAPGNTIYF.